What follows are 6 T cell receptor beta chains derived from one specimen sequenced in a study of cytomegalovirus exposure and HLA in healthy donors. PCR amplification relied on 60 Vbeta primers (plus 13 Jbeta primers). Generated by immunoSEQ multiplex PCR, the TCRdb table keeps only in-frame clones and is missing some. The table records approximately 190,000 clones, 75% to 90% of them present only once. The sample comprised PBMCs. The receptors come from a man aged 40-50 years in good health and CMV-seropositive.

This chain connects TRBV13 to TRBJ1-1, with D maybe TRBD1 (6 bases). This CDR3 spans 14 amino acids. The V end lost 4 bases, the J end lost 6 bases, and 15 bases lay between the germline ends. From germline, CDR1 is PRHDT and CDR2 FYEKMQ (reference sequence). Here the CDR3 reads CASSSRDMGSEAFF. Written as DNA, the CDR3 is TGTGCCAGCAGCTCCCGGGACATGGGCTCTGAAGCTTTCTTT.

The CDR3: CASSLGQRTF. In nucleotides, the CDR3 is TGTGCCAGCAGCCTCGGACAGCGCACCTTC. The chain couples TRBV28 to TRBJ1-2, with a tentative D call TRBD1 (6 bases). The CDR3 has 10 residues. The V gene lost 6 bases and the J gene lost 13 bases, with 12 bases spanning the gap. Germline CDR1 is MDHEN and CDR2 is SYDVKM.

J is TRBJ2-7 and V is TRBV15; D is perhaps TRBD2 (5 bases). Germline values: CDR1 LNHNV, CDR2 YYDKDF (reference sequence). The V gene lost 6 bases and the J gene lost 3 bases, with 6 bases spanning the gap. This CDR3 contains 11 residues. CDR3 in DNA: TGTGCCACCAGTGAGGGCTACGAGCAGTACTTC. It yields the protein CATSEGYEQYF.

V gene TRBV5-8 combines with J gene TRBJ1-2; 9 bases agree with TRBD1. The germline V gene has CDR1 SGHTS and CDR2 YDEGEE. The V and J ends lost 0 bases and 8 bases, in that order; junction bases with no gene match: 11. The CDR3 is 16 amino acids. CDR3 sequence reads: CASSLVGWDRAVGYTF. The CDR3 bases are TGTGCCAGCAGCTTGGTTGGGTGGGACAGGGCCGTCGGCTACACCTTC.

For the CDR3, the DNA is TGTGCCAGCAGCTGGGGACAGGCTTCGAACACTGAAGCTTTCTTT. Protein sequence: CASSWGQASNTEAFF. The chain combines TRBV5-4 with TRBJ1-1; 8 positions agree with TRBD1. Germline V gene data show CDR1 as SGHNT and CDR2 as YYREEE (reference sequence). Trimming at V came to 3 bases and at J to 1 base, leaving 5 bases not matched to a gene. This CDR3 has 15 amino acids. Variable domain in full (rest from reference TRBV5-4 and TRBJ1-1): ETGVTQSPTHLIKTRGQQVTLRCSSQSGHNTVSWYQQALGQGPQFIFQYYREEENGRGNFPPRFSGLQFPNYSSELNVNALELDDSALYLCASSWGQASNTEAFFGQGTRLTVV.

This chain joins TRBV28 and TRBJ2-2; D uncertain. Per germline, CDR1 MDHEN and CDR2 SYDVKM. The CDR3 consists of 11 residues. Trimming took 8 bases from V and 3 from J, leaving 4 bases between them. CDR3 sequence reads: CASAHTGELFF. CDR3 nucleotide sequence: TGTGCCAGCGCGCACACCGGGGAGCTGTTTTTT.